The clone carrying this T cell receptor beta chain was recorded many times. Its specificity is not known. The sample belongs to a study of CD8 T cells in ankylosing spondylitis. General study results and limits: Within matched ankylosing spondylitis synovial fluid, disease-linked clones were reportedly significantly enriched.

Germline V gene data show CDR1 as MNHEY and CDR2 as SMNVEV (reference sequence). CDR3 length: 13 amino acids. V was clipped by 3 bases and J by 5 bases, with 8 bases between them. TCRdb reanalysed the 5' RACE reads using MiXCR and keeps one entry per CDR3 protein. This table holds around 210,000 distinct CDR3 sequences, 8% to 10% found once. The V and J genes are TRBV27 and TRBJ1-5; D is undetermined. Sequencing was carried out using blood, either unsorted or a sorted T cell fraction (not recorded which). The receptor's source is a female donor with ankylosing spondylitis or in good health (not recorded which). The CDR3 loop is CASSFGRDQPQHF. The CDR3 region has the DNA TGTGCCAGCAGTTTTGGGAGGGATCAGCCCCAGCATTTT.